The clone carrying this T cell receptor beta chain was counted once. The data derive from a study of blood T cell repertoires in COVID-19. Turning to the study itself: There were acute and convalescent COVID-19 samples, and they came from the United States, Italy and Spain.

It was during active infection that Seattle patients were enrolled and then longitudinally followed. CDR3 length: 15 residues. Losses at the gene ends were 5 bases for V and 4 bases for J; bases not matched to a gene: 11. Germline CDR1 reads SGHRS; CDR2 reads YFSETQ. As processed by the authors: Reference gene primer amplification gave estimated nucleated cell counts. TCRdb keeps only in-frame clones here, not all; method: immunoSEQ multiplex PCR. V and J calls plus clone size are reproduced from that table; the DNA served to infer D and trimming. The sample has more than 300,000 clones, about 91% seen once.

The V call is TRBV5-1, the J call TRBJ2-5, with 7 positions matching TRBD2. What was sequenced was peripheral blood. This clonotype was obtained from a woman under 40 with COVID-19, enrolled during active disease. CDR3 sequence reads: CASRPQGGIAETQYF. The DNA of the CDR3 is TGCGCCAGCAGGCCGCAGGGAGGGATCGCAGAGACCCAGTACTTC.